This T cell receptor beta chain was obtained from a study of cytomegalovirus exposure and HLA in healthy donors. General study points: The study designated fewer than 200 TCR beta chains cytomegalovirus-associated. A classifier reportedly called cytomegalovirus status with high sensitivity and specificity. Among donors in an Asian-associated ancestry cluster, a later analysis reportedly found fewer N-insertions than the roughly 650-donor mean.

On this clone: Its antigen is unknown.

Deletions cut 0 bases from V and 4 bases from J, with 7 bases between. Looked up from germline, CDR1 is SGHRS and CDR2 is YFSETQ. The CDR3 spans 13 residues. The PCR employed 60 Vbeta primers together with 13 Jbeta primers. As handled by the study authors: An analysis performed later counted around 86 million unique TCR beta chains (approximately 11 million of them shared). The table came from immunoSEQ multiplex PCR; TCRdb's copy has only in-frame clones and leaves some out. V and J calls and clone size are as listed in that table; D and trimming were resolved from the DNA. The sample records over 150,000 clones, 55% to 70% being singletons.

What was sequenced was PBMCs. J is TRBJ1-2 and V is TRBV5-1, with TRBD1 as a possible D gene (5 bases). The TCR was taken from a woman between 40 and 50 years old in good health and CMV-seropositive. The CDR3 DNA reads as TGCGCCAGCAGCTTGGGGACAATCTATGGCTACACCTTC. Translation gives CASSLGTIYGYTF.